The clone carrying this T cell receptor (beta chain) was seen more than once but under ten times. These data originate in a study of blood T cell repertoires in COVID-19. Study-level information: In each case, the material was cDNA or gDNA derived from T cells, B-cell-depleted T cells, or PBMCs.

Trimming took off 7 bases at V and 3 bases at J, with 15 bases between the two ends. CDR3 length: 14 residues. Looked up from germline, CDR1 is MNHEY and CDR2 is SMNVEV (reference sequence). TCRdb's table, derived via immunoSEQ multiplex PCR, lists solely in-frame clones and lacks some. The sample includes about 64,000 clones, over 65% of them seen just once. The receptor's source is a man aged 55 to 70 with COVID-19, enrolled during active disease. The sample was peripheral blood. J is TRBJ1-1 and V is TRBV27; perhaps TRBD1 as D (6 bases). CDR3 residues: CASMGRTDHTEAFF. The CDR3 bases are TGTGCCAGCATGGGACGGACAGATCACACTGAAGCTTTCTTT.